A selection of T cell receptor beta chains follows, all from one sample in a study of spatial heterogeneity in lung cancer. Each CDR3 protein is one row after TCRdb ran MiXCR on the 5' RACE reads. Seen here are tens of thousands of distinct CDR3 sequences, just under 20% observed once, and the top ten hold 21%. The sequences come from PBMCs, collected at follow-up. All receptors derive from a male donor with early-stage non-small cell lung cancer. Each CDR3 is given with its conserved first and last residue. A D gene is named only where the DNA matches it firmly. Some rows mark clone size as missing; the rest say once, few, many or name a class of expanded clone.

>13|TRBJ2-7|.|TRBV20-1|TRBD2
TGCAGTGCTAGAGAGAGCGGGATCTACGAGCAGTACTTC
CSARESGIYEQYF
>16|TRBJ1-3|.|TRBV7-9|.
TGTGCCAGCAGCTTAGGTCTCGAGGGGCCTGGAAACACCATATATTTT
CASSLGLEGPGNTIYF
>18|TRBJ2-3|few|TRBV10-1|TRBD2
TGCGCCAGCAGTGAGTCCTCACTAGCGGGAAGGGGCACAGATACGCAGTATTTT
CASSESSLAGRGTDTQYF
>16|TRBJ2-1|.|TRBV19|TRBD1
TGTGCCAGTAGTAGCCTGACAGGGGGTAGTGGAAATGAGCAGTTCTTC
CASSSLTGGSGNEQFF
>14|TRBJ1-5|.|TRBV20-1|TRBD1
TGCAGTGCTACCTCGACAGGGAATCACCAGCCCCAGCATTTT
CSATSTGNHQPQHF
>15|TRBJ2-7|few|TRBV20-1|.
TGCAGTGCTAGAGAAGGGTCCGGGACACAGTACGAGCAGTACTTC
CSAREGSGTQYEQYF
>17|TRBJ2-7|many|TRBV20-1|TRBD2
TGCAGTGCTAGAAACCCCTCAGGTCTGGCGGGAGTGGGCGGCCAGTACTTC
CSARNPSGLAGVGGQYF
>14|TRBJ2-3|.|TRBV30|TRBD2
TGTGCCTGGACCCTAGCGGGGGGCACAGATACGCAGTATTTT
CAWTLAGGTDTQYF
>13|TRBJ1-5|.|TRBV24-1|TRBD1
TGTGCCAGTACAGGGGGCATCGGTCAGCCCCAGCATTTT
CASTGGIGQPQHF
>11|TRBJ2-1|.|TRBV11-2|.
TGTGCCAGCAGCTTAGCGATGGATCAGTTCTTC
CASSLAMDQFF
>17|TRBJ2-5|many|TRBV23-1|.
TGCGCCAGCATTTATTTCACTATGAACAGCCAACAAGAGACCCAGTACTTC
CASIYFTMNSQQETQYF
>13|TRBJ1-3|few|TRBV5-1|.
TGCGCCAGCAGCCCCGACTCTGGAAACACCATATATTTT
CASSPDSGNTIYF
>13|TRBJ1-2|.|TRBV3-1|.
TGTGCCAGCAGCCAAGAGTACGGCAGGGCCTACACCTTC
CASSQEYGRAYTF
>15|TRBJ2-3|few|TRBV7-9|TRBD2
TGTGCCAGCAGCCCTCGAGCGGGGCGGGCAGATACGCAGTATTTT
CASSPRAGRADTQYF
>14|TRBJ2-1|.|TRBV12-3/TRBV12-4|TRBD2
TGTGCCAGCAGTTTAGAGGAGAGCGGGGGGAGGCAGTTCTTC
CASSLEESGGRQFF
>16|TRBJ2-7|.|TRBV7-8|TRBD2
TGTGCCAGCAGCCCATGGCCTAGCGGGACCCCCTACGAGCAGTACTTC
CASSPWPSGTPYEQYF
>14|TRBJ2-3|many|TRBV15|.
TGTGCCACCAGCAGAGGGACAGAGACAGATACGCAGTATTTT
CATSRGTETDTQYF
>11|TRBJ2-7|.|TRBV2|.
TGTGCCAGCGGCCAGTTGGACGAGCAGTACTTC
CASGQLDEQYF
>12|TRBJ2-5|.|TRBV29-1|TRBD1
TGCAGCGTTGGACAGGGAGCGAAGACCCAGTACTTC
CSVGQGAKTQYF
>18|TRBJ2-6|few|TRBV6-2/TRBV6-3|.
TGTGCCAGCACCAATGAGAGAGGGTCACACTCTGGGGCCAACGTCCTGACTTTC
CASTNERGSHSGANVLTF
>17|TRBJ1-1|.|TRBV2|.
TGTGCCAGCAGTGAAGGGACAGATCCCTACATGAACACTGAAGCTTTCTTT
CASSEGTDPYMNTEAFF
>14|TRBJ2-7|.|TRBV5-6|TRBD1
TGTGCCAGCAGCAGACAGGGGGGAACCTACGAGCAGTACTTC
CASSRQGGTYEQYF
>13|TRBJ2-1|many|TRBV27|.
TGTGCCAGCAGTTTCCAGGGGGGAAATGAGCAGTTCTTC
CASSFQGGNEQFF